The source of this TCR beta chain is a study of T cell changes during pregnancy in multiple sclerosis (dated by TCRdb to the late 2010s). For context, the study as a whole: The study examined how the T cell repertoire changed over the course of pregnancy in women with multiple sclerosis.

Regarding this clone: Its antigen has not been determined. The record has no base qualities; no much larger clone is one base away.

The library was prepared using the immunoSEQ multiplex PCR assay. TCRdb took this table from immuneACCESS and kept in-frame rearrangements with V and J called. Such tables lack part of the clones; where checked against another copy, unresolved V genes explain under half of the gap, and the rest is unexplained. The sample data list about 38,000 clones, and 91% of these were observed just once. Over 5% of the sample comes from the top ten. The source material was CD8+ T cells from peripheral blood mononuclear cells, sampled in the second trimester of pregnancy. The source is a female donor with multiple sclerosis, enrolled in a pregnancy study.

The CDR3 is CASSLVGSEGNTIYF. The nucleotides are TGTGCCAGCAGCTTAGTCGGGTCTGAAGGAAACACCATATATTTT. Recombination linked TRBV7-9 to TRBJ1-3, with the D gene too uncertain to name. The CDR1 and CDR2 encoded by the germline V gene (reference sequence) are SEHNR and FQNEAQ. Counted from cysteine to phenylalanine, this CDR3 has 15 amino acids. Only the CDR3 part of the read is kept: 45 bases, read in frame from the first base. Trimming at the junction amounts to 1 base on V and 4 bases on J, and the germline ends lie 11 bases apart.